The 3 T cell receptor beta chains reported below all come from one sample, sequenced in a study of cytomegalovirus exposure and HLA in healthy donors. PCR was performed using 60 Vbeta and 13 Jbeta primers. Produced via immunoSEQ multiplex PCR; TCRdb's table is partial and in-frame only. Seen here are about 200,000 clones, roughly four fifths observed once, and the top ten hold approximately 2%. Sequences were obtained from PBMCs. The receptors stem from a woman between 25 and 40 years old in good health and CMV-seropositive.

The chain couples TRBV6-6 to TRBJ2-2; the D gene is possibly TRBD2 (5 bases). Germline lookup yields CDR1 MNHNY and CDR2 SVGAGI (reference sequence). Between the trimmed V and J ends, which lost 8 bases and 5 bases, there was a span of 15 bases. The length of the CDR3 is 14 residues. In DNA form, the CDR3 reads TGTGCCAGCGCTATCGGGGTTTGGACCGGGGAGCTGTTTTTT. This codes for CASAIGVWTGELFF.

This clone was recorded a few times. The chain links TRBV9 to TRBJ2-2, with D perhaps TRBD1 (5 bases). In germline, CDR1 is SGDLS, CDR2 YYNGEE. This CDR3 spans 14 amino acids. Trimming cost V 1 base and J 10 bases, with 14 bases left between them. The CDR3 region is CASSVLGESVELFF. The CDR3 DNA reads as TGTGCCAGCAGCGTATTAGGGGAAAGTGTGGAGCTGTTTTTT.

The rearrangement uses TRBV28 and TRBJ1-5; 8 nucleotides agree with TRBD1. CDR1 is MDHEN, CDR2 SYDVKM, per germline. J lost 4 bases, V lost 5 bases, and 10 bases had no gene match. This CDR3 contains 16 residues. The CDR3 is CASSTRTGRRNQPQHF. As DNA, the CDR3 is TGTGCCAGCAGTACCCGGACAGGGAGGAGGAATCAGCCCCAGCATTTT.